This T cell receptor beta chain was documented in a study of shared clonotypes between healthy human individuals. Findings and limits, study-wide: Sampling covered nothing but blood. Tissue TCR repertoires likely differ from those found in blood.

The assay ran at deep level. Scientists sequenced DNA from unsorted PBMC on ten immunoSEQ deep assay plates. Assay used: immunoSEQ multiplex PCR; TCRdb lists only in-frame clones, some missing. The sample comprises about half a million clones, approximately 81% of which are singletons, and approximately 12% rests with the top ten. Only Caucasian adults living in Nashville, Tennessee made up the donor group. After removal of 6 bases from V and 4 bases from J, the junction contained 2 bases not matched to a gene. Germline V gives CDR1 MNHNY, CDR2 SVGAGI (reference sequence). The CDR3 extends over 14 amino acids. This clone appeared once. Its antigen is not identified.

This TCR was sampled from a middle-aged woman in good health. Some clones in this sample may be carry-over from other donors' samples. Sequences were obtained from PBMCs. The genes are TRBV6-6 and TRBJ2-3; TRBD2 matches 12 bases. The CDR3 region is CASRASGRADTQYF. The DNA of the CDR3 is TGTGCCAGCAGAGCTAGCGGGAGGGCAGATACGCAGTATTTT.